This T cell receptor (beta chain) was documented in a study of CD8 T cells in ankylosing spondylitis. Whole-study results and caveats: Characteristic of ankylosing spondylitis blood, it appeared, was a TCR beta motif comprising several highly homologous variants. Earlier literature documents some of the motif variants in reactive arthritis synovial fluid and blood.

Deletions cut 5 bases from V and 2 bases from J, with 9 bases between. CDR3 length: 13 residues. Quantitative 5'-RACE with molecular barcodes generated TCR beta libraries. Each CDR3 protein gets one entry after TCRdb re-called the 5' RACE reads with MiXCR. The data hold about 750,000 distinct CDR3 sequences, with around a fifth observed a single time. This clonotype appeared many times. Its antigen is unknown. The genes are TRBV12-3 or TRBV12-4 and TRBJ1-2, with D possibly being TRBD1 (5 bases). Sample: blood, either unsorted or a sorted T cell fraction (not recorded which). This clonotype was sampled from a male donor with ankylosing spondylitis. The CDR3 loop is CASSLRGNYGYTF. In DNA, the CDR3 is TGTGCCAGCAGTCTGAGGGGAAACTATGGCTACACCTTC.